What follows describes a single T cell receptor beta chain. This sample stems from a study of blood T cell repertoires in COVID-19. For the study at large: The United States, Italy and Spain provided the acute and convalescent COVID-19 samples. The analysed material was cDNA or gDNA that came from T cells, B-cell-depleted T cells, or PBMCs.

CDR1 and CDR2 from the germline V gene are LGHDT and YNNKEL (reference sequence). The CDR3 runs 12 residues. V lost 4 bases to trimming and J lost 6 bases, with 10 bases between them. In the authors' methods: Amplification of reference gene primers provided the estimated nucleated cell counts. Profiled with immunoSEQ multiplex PCR; TCRdb holds only in-frame clones, not every one. The V and J calls and clone size are taken from that table; D and trimming were inferred from the DNA. This sample carries about 300,000 clones, more than 75% of them seen once, and the ten largest clones take 1.6%. The TCR comes from a woman between 50 and 59 years old with acute or convalescent COVID-19. The sample comprised peripheral blood. The V gene is TRBV3-1 (or the pseudogene TRBV3-2), the J gene TRBJ2-7; tentatively, D is TRBD1 (5 bases). This CDR3 reads CASSPRGGEQYF. CDR3 sequence (DNA): TGTGCCAGCAGCCCTAGGGGCGGCGAGCAGTACTTC.